This TCR beta chain derives from a study of blood T cell repertoires in COVID-19. Whole-study context: The United States, Italy and Spain supplied acute and convalescent COVID-19 samples.

In the authors' workflow: Nucleated cell number was recorded as an estimate derived from reference gene primer amplification. This table comes from immunoSEQ multiplex PCR, and its TCRdb copy is limited to in-frame clones, with some not included. D and trimming come from the DNA, and the V and J calls and clone size come from that table. The sample records around 160,000 clones, roughly 79% being singletons. The V segment lost 4 bases and the J segment 3 bases; nucleotides outside the gene matches: 5. This CDR3 is 14 amino acids long. The germline gives CDR1 SGHTA, CDR2 FQGNSA. The receptor's source is a human donor with acute or convalescent COVID-19. The donor label of this sample is uncertain. V gene TRBV7-2 combines with J gene TRBJ1-2, with 7 bases identical to TRBD1. Input material: peripheral blood. DNA for the CDR3: TGTGCCAGCAGCTGGGACAGTGCCGACTATGGCTACACCTTC. Its protein product is CASSWDSADYGYTF.